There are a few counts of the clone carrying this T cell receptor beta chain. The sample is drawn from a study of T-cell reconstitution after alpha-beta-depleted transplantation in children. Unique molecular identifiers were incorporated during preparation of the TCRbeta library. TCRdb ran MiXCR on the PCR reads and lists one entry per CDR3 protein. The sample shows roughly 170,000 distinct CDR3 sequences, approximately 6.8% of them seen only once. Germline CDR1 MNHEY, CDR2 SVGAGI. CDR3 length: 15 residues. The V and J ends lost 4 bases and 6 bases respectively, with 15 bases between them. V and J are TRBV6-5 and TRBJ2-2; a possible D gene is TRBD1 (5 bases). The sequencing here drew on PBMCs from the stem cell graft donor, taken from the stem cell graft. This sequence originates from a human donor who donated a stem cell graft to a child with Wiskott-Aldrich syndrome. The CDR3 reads CASSFRTSQAGELFF. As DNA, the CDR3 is TGTGCCAGCAGTTTCCGGACATCCCAGGCCGGGGAGCTGTTTTTT.